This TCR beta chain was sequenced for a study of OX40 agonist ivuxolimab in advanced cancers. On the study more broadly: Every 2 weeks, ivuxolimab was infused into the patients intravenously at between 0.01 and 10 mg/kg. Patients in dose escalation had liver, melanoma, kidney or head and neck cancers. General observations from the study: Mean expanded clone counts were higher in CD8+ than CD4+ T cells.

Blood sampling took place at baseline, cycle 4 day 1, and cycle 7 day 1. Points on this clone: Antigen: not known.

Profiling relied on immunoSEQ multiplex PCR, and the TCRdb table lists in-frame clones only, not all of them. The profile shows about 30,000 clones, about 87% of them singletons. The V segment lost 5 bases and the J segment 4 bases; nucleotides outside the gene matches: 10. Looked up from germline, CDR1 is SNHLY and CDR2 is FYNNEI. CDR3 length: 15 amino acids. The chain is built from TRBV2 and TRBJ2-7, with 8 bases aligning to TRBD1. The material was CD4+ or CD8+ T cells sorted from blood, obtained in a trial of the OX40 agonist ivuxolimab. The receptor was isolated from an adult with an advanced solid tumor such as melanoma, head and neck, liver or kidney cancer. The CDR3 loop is CASSSGGRGQYEQYF. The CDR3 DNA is TGTGCCAGCAGTTCCGGGGGCAGGGGGCAGTACGAGCAGTACTTC. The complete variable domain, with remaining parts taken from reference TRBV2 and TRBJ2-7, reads EPEVTQTPSHQVTQMGQEVILRCVPISNHLYFYWYRQILGQKVEFLVSFYNNEISEKSEIFDDQFSVERPDGSNFTLKIRSTKLEDSAMYFCASSSGGRGQYEQYFGPGTRLTVT.